The clone carrying this T cell receptor beta chain was seen once. The data stem from a study of blood T cell repertoires in COVID-19. Study background: COVID-19 samples collected from the United States, Italy and Spain covered acute and convalescent phases. T cells, B-cell-depleted T cells, or PBMCs supplied cDNA or gDNA.

Authors' analysis steps: Amplification with reference gene primers provided the estimates of nucleated cell counts. The table came from immunoSEQ multiplex PCR; TCRdb's copy has only in-frame clones and leaves some out. The V and J calls and the clone size are those of that table, but D and trimming were determined from the DNA. The table has tens of thousands of clones, over 75% seen once. The CDR3 has 16 residues. The V and J ends lost 4 bases and 4 bases, in that order; junction bases with no gene match: 5. Germline V gene data show CDR1 as GTSNPN and CDR2 as SVGIG (reference sequence). Material: peripheral blood. The rearrangement links TRBV30 to TRBJ2-6, with 12 positions matching TRBD1. The clonotype comes from a woman between 65 and 79 years old with acute or convalescent COVID-19. This CDR3 is CAWIGTGGPGANVLTF. In nucleotides, the CDR3 is TGTGCCTGGATTGGGACAGGGGGCCCAGGGGCCAACGTCCTGACTTTC.